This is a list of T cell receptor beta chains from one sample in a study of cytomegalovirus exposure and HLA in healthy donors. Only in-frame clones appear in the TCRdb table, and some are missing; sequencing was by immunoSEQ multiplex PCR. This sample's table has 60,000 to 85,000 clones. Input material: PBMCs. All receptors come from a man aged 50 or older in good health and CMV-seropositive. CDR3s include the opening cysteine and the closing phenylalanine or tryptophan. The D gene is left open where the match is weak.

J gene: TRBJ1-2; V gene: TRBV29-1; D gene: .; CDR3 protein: CSVEDHLIGVYGYTF; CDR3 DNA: TGCAGCGTTGAAGATCACCTAATCGGGGTTTATGGCTACACCTTC
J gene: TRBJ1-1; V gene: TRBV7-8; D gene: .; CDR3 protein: CASSPLGGLAEAFF; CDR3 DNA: TGTGCCAGCAGCCCCCTCGGGGGGTTGGCTGAAGCTTTCTTT
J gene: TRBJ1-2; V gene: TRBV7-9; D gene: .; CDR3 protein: CASSQRTDTGPDYGYTF; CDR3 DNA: TGTGCCAGCAGCCAAAGGACAGACACCGGACCGGACTATGGCTACACCTTC
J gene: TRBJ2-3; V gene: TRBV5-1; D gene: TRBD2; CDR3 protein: CASSTGLAGGRDTQYF; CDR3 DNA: TGCGCCAGCAGCACAGGACTAGCGGGGGGCAGAGATACGCAGTATTTT
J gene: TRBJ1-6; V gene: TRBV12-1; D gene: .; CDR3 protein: CASSTTAGSSYNSPLHF; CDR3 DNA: TGTGCCAGCAGCACGACGGCTGGGAGCTCCTATAATTCACCCCTCCACTTT
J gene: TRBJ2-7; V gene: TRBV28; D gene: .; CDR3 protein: CASMLGSYEQYF; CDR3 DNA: TGTGCCAGCATGCTCGGTTCCTACGAGCAGTACTTC
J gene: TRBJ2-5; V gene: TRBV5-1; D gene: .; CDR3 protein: CASSLWSEQETQYF; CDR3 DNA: TGCGCCAGCAGCTTGTGGTCAGAACAAGAGACCCAGTACTTC
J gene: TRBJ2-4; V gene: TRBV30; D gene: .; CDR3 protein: CAWSVEGNIQYF; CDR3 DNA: TGTGCCTGGAGTGTAGAGGGAAACATTCAGTACTTC
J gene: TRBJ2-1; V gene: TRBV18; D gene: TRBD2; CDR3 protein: CASSPLTSGRVNEQFF; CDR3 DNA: TGTGCCAGCTCACCATTGACTAGCGGGAGGGTGAATGAGCAGTTCTTC
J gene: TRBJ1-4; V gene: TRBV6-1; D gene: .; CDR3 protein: CASTVTGNFNEKLFF; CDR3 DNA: TGTGCCAGCACCGTAACAGGGAATTTCAATGAAAAACTGTTTTTT
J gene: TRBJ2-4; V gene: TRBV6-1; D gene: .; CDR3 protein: CASSDGRVGIQYF; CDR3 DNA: TGTGCCAGCAGTGACGGCAGGGTGGGCATTCAGTACTTC
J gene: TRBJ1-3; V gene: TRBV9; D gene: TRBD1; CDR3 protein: CASSVYGQGENTIYF; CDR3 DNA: TGTGCCAGCAGCGTCTATGGACAGGGAGAAAACACCATATATTTT
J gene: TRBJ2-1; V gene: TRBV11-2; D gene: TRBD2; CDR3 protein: CASSLIAGAYNEQFF; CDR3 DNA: TGTGCCAGCAGCTTAATAGCGGGGGCATACAATGAGCAGTTCTTC
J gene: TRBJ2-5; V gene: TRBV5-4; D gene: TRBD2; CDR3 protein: CASSPSGGDQETQYF; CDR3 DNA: TGTGCCAGCAGCCCCAGCGGGGGGGACCAAGAGACCCAGTACTTC
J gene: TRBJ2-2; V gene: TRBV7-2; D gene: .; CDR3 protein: CASSLSRDTGELFF; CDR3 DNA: TGTGCCAGCAGCTTATCCCGTGACACCGGGGAGCTGTTTTTT
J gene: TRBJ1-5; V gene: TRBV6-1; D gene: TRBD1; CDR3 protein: CASDWTGGGNQPQHF; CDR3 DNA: TGTGCCAGCGATTGGACAGGGGGAGGCAATCAGCCCCAGCATTTT
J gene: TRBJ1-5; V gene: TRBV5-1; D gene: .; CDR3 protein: CASSFGSNQPQHF; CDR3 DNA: TGCGCCAGCAGCTTCGGGAGCAATCAGCCCCAGCATTTT
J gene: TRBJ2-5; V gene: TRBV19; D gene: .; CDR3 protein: CASKQRLGGPGETQYF; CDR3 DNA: TGTGCCAGTAAGCAGAGGTTGGGGGGACCCGGAGAGACCCAGTACTTC
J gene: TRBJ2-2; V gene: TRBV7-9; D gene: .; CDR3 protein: CASSLQRGTGELFF; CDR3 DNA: TGTGCCAGCAGCCTCCAGAGAGGCACCGGGGAGCTGTTTTTT
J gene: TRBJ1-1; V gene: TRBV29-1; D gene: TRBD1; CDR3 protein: CSVLDRGITEAFF; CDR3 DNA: TGCAGCGTCTTGGACAGGGGTATCACTGAAGCTTTCTTT
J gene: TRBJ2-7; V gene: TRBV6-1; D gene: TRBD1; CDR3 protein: CATGQGGEQYF; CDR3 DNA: TGTGCCACAGGACAGGGTGGCGAGCAGTACTTC
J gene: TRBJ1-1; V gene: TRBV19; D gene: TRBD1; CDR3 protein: CASSHRGRLAFF; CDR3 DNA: TGTGCCAGTAGCCACAGGGGAAGGTTAGCTTTCTTT
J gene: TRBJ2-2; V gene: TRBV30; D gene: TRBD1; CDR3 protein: CAWIRQGAGGELFF; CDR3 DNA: TGTGCCTGGATTCGACAGGGGGCGGGCGGGGAGCTGTTTTTT
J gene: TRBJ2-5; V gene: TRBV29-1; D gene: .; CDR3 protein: CSVLSGETQYF; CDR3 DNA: TGCAGCGTTCTGAGTGGAGAGACCCAGTACTTC
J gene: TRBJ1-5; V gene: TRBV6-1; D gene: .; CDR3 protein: CASSELTVYSNQPQHF; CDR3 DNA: TGTGCCAGCAGTGAATTAACAGTTTATAGCAATCAGCCCCAGCATTTT
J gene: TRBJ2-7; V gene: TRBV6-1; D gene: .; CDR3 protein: CASSSGPNSGEQYF; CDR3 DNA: TGTGCCAGCAGTTCAGGACCTAACTCGGGGGAGCAGTACTTC
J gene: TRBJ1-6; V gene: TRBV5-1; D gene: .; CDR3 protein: CASSLDVGADNSPLHF; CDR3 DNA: TGCGCCAGCAGCTTGGATGTGGGCGCCGATAATTCACCCCTCCACTTT
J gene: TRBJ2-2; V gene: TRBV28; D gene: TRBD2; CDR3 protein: CASSTGLNTGELFF; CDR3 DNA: TGTGCCAGCAGCACGGGACTAAACACCGGGGAGCTGTTTTTT
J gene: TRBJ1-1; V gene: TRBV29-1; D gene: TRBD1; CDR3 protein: CSVERTGWSFF; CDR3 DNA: TGCAGCGTTGAACGGACAGGGTGGTCTTTCTTT
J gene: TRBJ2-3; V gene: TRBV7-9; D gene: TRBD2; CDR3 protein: CASSLRAGGSTDTQYF; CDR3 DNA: TGTGCCAGCAGCTTAAGGGCGGGGGGCAGCACAGATACGCAGTATTTT
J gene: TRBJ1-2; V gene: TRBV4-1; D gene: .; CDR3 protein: CASSLPGHQSTYGYTF; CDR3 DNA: TGCGCCAGCAGCCTCCCAGGACACCAGAGTACCTATGGCTACACCTTC
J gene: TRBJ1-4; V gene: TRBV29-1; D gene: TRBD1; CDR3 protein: CSVGDRGVATEKLFF; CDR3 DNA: TGCAGCGTCGGTGACAGGGGAGTCGCTACTGAAAAACTGTTTTTT
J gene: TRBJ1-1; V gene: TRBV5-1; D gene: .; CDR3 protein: CASSLGDSNTEAFF; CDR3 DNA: TGCGCCAGCAGCTTGGGAGACTCGAACACTGAAGCTTTCTTT
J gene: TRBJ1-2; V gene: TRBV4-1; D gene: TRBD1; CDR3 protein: CASSQEEGAYGYTF; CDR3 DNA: TGCGCCAGCAGCCAAGAGGAGGGGGCTTATGGCTACACCTTC
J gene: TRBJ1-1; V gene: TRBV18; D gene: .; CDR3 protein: CASSPDQGTEAFF; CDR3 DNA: TGTGCCAGCTCACCGGACCAGGGAACTGAAGCTTTCTTT
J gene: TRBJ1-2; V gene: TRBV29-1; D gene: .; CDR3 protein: CSVGGTREPSENYGYTF; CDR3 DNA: TGCAGCGTTGGGGGCACGAGAGAACCCTCGGAGAACTATGGCTACACCTTC
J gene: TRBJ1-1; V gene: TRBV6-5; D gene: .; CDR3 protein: CASSRTIQGTEAFF; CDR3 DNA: TGTGCCAGCAGTCGGACCATACAGGGCACTGAAGCTTTCTTT
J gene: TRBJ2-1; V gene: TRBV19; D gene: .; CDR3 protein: CAGSMRGAVNEQFF; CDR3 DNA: TGTGCCGGTAGTATGCGTGGGGCAGTGAATGAGCAGTTCTTC
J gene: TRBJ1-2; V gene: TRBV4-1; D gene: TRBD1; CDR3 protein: CASSFGQDPNYGYTF; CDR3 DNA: TGCGCCAGCAGCTTCGGACAGGACCCTAACTATGGCTACACCTTC
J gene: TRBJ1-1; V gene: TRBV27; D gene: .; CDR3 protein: CASNRLGVWGTEAFF; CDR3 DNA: TGTGCCAGCAACCGGCTCGGGGTTTGGGGCACTGAAGCTTTCTTT